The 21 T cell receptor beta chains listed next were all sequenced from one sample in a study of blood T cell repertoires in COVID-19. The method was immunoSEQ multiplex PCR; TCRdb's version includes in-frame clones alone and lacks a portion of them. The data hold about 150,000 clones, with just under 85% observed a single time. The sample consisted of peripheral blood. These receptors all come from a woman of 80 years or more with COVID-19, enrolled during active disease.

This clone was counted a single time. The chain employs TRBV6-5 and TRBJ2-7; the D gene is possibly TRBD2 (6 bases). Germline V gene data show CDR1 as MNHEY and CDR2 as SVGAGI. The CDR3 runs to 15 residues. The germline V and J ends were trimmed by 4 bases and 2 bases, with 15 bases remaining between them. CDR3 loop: CASSLASVLTYEQYF. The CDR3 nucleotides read TGTGCCAGCAGTTTGGCTAGCGTACTAACCTACGAGCAGTACTTC.

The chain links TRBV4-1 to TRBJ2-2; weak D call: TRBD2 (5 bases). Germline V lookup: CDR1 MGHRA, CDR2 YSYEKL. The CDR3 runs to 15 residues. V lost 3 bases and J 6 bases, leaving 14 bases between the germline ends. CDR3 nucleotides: TGCGCCAGCAGCCACCGCTCCGACTACTCCGGGGAGCTGTTTTTT. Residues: CASSHRSDYSGELFF.

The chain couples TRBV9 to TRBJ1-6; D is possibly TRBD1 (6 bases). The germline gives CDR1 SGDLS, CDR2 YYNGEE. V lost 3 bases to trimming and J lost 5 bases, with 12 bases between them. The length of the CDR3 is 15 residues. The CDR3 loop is CASSAQGLDNSPLHF. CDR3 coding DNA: TGTGCCAGCAGCGCGCAGGGGTTGGATAATTCACCCCTCCACTTT.

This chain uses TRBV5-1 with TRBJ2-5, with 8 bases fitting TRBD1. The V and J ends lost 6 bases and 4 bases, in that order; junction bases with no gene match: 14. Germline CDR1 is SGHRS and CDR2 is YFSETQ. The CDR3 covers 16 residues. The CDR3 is CASTGQGQGSRETQYF. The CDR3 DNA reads TGCGCCAGCACCGGGCAAGGACAGGGATCACGAGAGACCCAGTACTTC.

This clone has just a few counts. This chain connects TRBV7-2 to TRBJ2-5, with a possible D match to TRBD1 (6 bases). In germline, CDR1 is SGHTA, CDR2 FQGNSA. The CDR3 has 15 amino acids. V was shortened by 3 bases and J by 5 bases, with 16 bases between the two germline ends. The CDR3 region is CASSFPPGGGETQYF. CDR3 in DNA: TGTGCCAGCAGCTTCCCCCCTGGGGGCGGGGAGACCCAGTACTTC.

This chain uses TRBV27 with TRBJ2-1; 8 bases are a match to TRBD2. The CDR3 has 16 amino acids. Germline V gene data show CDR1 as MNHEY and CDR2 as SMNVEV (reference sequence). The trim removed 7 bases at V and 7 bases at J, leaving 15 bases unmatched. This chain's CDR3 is CASTTMRGGRLNEQFF. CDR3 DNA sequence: TGTGCCAGCACCACCATGCGGGGCGGGAGGTTGAATGAGCAGTTCTTC.

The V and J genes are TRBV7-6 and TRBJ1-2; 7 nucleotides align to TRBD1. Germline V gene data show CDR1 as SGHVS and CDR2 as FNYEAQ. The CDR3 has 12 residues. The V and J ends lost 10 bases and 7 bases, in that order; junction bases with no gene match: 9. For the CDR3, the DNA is TGTGCCATCCAGGACAGGTTTGGTGGCTACACCTTC. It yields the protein CAIQDRFGGYTF.

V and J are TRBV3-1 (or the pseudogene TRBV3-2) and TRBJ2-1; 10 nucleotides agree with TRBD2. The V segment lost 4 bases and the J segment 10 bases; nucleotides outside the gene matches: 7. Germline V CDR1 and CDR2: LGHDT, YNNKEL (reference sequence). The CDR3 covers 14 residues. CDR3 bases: TGTGCCAGCAGCCGGCTAGCGGGAGATTTGGAGCAGTTCTTC. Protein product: CASSRLAGDLEQFF.

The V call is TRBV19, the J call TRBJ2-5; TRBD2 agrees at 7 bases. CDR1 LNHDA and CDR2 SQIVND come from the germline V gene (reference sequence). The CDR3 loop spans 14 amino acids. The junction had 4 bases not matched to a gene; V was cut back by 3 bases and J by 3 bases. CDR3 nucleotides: TGTGCCAGTAGTATGGAGCGGGGAAAAGAGACCCAGTACTTC. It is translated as CASSMERGKETQYF.

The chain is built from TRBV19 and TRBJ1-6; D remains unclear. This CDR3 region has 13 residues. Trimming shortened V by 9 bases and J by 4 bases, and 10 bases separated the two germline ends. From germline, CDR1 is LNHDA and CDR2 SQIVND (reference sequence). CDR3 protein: CASEDSYNSPLHF. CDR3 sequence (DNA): TGTGCCAGCGAAGACTCATATAATTCACCCCTCCACTTT.

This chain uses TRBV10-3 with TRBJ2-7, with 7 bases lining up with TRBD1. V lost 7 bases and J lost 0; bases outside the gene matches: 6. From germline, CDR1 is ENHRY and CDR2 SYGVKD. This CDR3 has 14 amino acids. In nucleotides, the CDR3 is TGTGCCATCAAGGGGGCGCTGGCCTCCTACGAGCAGTACTTC. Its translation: CAIKGALASYEQYF.

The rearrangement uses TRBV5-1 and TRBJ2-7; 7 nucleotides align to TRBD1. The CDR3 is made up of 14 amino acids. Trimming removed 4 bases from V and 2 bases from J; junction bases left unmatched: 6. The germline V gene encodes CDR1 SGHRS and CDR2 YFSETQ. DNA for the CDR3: TGCGCCAGCAGCCGTACTGGACAGGCCTACGAGCAGTACTTC. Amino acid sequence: CASSRTGQAYEQYF. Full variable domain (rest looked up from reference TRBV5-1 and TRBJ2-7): KAGVTQTPRYLIKTRGQQVTLSCSPISGHRSVSWYQQTPGQGLQFLFEYFSETQRNKGNFPGRFSGRQFSNSRSEMNVSTLELGDSALYLCASSRTGQAYEQYFGPGTRLTVT.

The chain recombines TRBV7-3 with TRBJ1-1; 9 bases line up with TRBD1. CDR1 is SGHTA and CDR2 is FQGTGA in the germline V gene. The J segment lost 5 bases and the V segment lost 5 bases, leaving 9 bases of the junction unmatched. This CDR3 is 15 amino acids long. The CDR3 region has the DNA TGTGCCAGCAGCCCACAGGGGGCAGCGGGGACTGAAGCTTTCTTT. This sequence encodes CASSPQGAAGTEAFF.

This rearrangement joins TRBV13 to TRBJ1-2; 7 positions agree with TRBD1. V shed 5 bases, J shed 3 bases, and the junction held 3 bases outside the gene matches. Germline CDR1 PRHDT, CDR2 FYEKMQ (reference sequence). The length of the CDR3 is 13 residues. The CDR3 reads CASSADRDYGYTF. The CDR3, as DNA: TGTGCCAGCAGCGCTGACAGGGACTATGGCTACACCTTC. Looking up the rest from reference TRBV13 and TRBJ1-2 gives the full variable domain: AAGVIQSPRHLIKEKRETATLKCYPIPRHDTVYWYQQGPGQDPQFLISFYEKMQSDKGSIPDRFSAQQFSDYHSELNMSSLELGDSALYFCASSADRDYGYTFGSGTRLTVV.

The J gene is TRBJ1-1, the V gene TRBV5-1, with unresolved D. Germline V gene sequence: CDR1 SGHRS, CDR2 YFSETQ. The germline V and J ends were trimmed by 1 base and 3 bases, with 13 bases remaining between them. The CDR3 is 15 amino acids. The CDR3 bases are TGCGCCAGCAGCTTGATGGAGGGAGGGTACACTGAAGCTTTCTTT. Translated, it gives CASSLMEGGYTEAFF.

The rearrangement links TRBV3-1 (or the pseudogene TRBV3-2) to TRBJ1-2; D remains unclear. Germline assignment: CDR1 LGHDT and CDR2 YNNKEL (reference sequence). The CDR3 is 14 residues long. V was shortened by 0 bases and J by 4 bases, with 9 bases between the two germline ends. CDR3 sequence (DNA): TGTGCCAGCAGCCAAGACCTATCTTCCTATGGCTACACCTTC. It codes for CASSQDLSSYGYTF.

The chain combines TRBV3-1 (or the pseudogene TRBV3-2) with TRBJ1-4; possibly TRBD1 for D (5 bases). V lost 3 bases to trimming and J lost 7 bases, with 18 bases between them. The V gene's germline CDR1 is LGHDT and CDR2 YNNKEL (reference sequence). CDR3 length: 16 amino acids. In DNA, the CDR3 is TGTGCCAGCAGCCAGGCGAGTGTGGGGGGTCGTGAAAAACTGTTTTTT. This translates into CASSQASVGGREKLFF.

The CDR3 sequence: CASKLQGAYEQYF. Here the CDR3 DNA reads TGTGCCAGCAAACTACAGGGGGCTTACGAGCAGTACTTC. V gene TRBV5-5 combines with J gene TRBJ2-7; 9 nucleotides agree with TRBD1. CDR1 and CDR2 from the germline V gene are SGHKS and YYEKEE (reference sequence). V was clipped by 6 bases and J by 4 bases; unmatched bases: 5. CDR3 length: 13 residues.

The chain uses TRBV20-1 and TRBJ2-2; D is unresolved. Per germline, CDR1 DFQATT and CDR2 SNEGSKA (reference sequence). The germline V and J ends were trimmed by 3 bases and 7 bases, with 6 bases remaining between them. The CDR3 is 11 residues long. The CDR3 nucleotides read TGCAGTGCTAGGTCCGGCGGGGAGCTGTTTTTT. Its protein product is CSARSGGELFF.

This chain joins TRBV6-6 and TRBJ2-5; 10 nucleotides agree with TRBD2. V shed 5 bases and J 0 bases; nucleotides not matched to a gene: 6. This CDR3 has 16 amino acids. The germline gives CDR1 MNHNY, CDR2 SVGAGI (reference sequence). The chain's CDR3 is CASSRGLAANQETQYF. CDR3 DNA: TGTGCCAGCAGTCGTGGACTAGCGGCCAACCAAGAGACCCAGTACTTC.

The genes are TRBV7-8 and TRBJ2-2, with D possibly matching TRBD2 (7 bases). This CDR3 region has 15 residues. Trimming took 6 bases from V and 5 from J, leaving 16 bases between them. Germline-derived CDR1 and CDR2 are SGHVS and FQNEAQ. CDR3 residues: CASSSSRGLTGELFF. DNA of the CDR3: TGTGCCAGCAGTTCCTCGCGGGGGCTTACCGGGGAGCTGTTTTTT.